This record concerns one T cell receptor beta chain sequence. The method was immunoSEQ multiplex PCR; TCRdb's version includes in-frame clones alone and lacks a portion of them. The table shows some 190,000 clones, with approximately 88% occurring only once. The V end was cut by 7 bases, the J end by 0 bases, with 20 bases between. The CDR3 runs to 17 residues. CDR1 is KGHDR, CDR2 SFDVKD, per germline. This sample was included in a study of blood T cell repertoires in COVID-19. The source material was PBMCs or T cells enriched from blood (not recorded which). The TCR originated in a woman aged 30 to 39 who had recovered from COVID-19. V usage is TRBV24-1 and J usage is TRBJ1-2; D might be TRBD1 (6 bases). The chain's CDR3 is CATRNNKQGVPNYGYTF. CDR3 in DNA: TGTGCCACCAGGAACAATAAACAGGGTGTCCCTAACTATGGCTACACCTTC.